This T cell receptor beta chain was identified during a study of radiotherapy plus CTLA-4 blockade in lung cancer. At the level of the study: Objective responses occurred in approximately 18% of patients; around 30% had disease control. Study outcomes and limitations: Clones of tumor-derived TCRs expanded in blood after radiotherapy plus ipilimumab.

Method: immunoSEQ multiplex PCR; TCRdb's copy keeps in-frame clones and lacks some. The table has 70,000 to 100,000 clones, approximately 83% seen once. As regards this clone: Its antigen is unidentified.

This CDR3 contains 15 residues. Germline V gene lookup returns CDR1 MNHEY and CDR2 SVGAGI. V was cut by 0 bases and J by 5 bases, with 10 bases left in between. The sequence was obtained from a human donor with non-small cell lung cancer who had a partial response to radiotherapy plus ipilimumab. The starting material was peripheral blood, obtained from a patient treated with radiotherapy plus ipilimumab. The chain has TRBV6-5 and TRBJ2-2, with D maybe TRBD2 (6 bases). The CDR3 DNA is TGTGCCAGCAGTTACTCGCCTGCGGGGACCGGGGAGCTGTTTTTT. Protein: CASSYSPAGTGELFF.